Listed below are T cell receptor beta chains from one sample, sequenced in a study of cytomegalovirus exposure and HLA in healthy donors. TCRdb's copy holds only in-frame clones and misses some; the assay was immunoSEQ multiplex PCR. The sample consists of hundreds of thousands of clones, 75% to 90% of them appearing once. Sequencing input: PBMCs. These receptors all stem from a young woman in good health and CMV-seronegative. Each CDR3 is given with its conserved first and last residue. Each record gives: CDR3 protein, CDR3 DNA, V gene, D gene, CDR3 length, clone size, J gene. The D gene is left open where the match is weak. Expanded clones are given a class, and other clones once, few, many or no size at all.

CDR3: CASSPSIQTNEKLFF
DNA: TGTGCCAGCAGCCCCTCCATTCAGACTAATGAAAAACTGTTTTTT
V: TRBV5-4
D: -
length: 15
size: -
J: TRBJ1-4

CDR3: CASSHGAWLAGEGDTQYF
DNA: TGTGCCAGCAGCCACGGGGCGTGGCTAGCGGGAGAGGGAGATACGCAGTATTTT
V: TRBV5-6
D: TRBD2
length: 18
size: -
J: TRBJ2-3

CDR3: CAWNARVTSYNEQFF
DNA: TGTGCCTGGAATGCCAGGGTTACCTCCTACAATGAGCAGTTCTTC
V: TRBV30
D: -
length: 15
size: -
J: TRBJ2-1

CDR3: CASSLDRVKAFF
DNA: TGCGCCAGCAGCTTGGACAGGGTAAAAGCTTTCTTT
V: TRBV5-1
D: -
length: 12
size: -
J: TRBJ1-1

CDR3: CASRGGAPPEAFF
DNA: TGTGCCAGCAGGGGGGGGGCCCCCCCTGAAGCTTTCTTT
V: TRBV9
D: -
length: 13
size: -
J: TRBJ1-1

CDR3: CSARASTYGYTF
DNA: TGCAGCGCCCGGGCCAGTACATATGGCTACACCTTC
V: TRBV29-1
D: -
length: 12
size: -
J: TRBJ1-2

CDR3: CASSLGTPVSNTEAFF
DNA: TGTGCCAGCTCACTCGGGACTCCCGTATCGAACACTGAAGCTTTCTTT
V: TRBV18
D: -
length: 16
size: -
J: TRBJ1-1

CDR3: CASSLTGPASYNEQFF
DNA: TGTGCCAGCAGCTTAACAGGACCGGCCTCCTACAATGAGCAGTTCTTC
V: TRBV7-3
D: -
length: 16
size: once
J: TRBJ2-1

CDR3: CASSPDRVSEAFF
DNA: TGTGCCAGCAGCCCGGACAGGGTCTCTGAAGCTTTCTTT
V: TRBV11-2
D: TRBD1
length: 13
size: -
J: TRBJ1-1

CDR3: CASSSWTGPETEAFF
DNA: TGTGCCAGCAGTTCCTGGACAGGACCGGAGACTGAAGCTTTCTTT
V: TRBV6-5
D: TRBD1
length: 15
size: -
J: TRBJ1-1

CDR3: CASSFGTGTGGVLGSF
DNA: -
V: TRBV5-6
D: -
length: 16
size: -
J: TRBJ1-3

CDR3: CASSIQQGASEAFF
DNA: TGTGCCAGTAGTATTCAACAGGGGGCTAGTGAAGCTTTCTTT
V: TRBV19
D: TRBD1
length: 14
size: -
J: TRBJ1-1

CDR3: CASRPLGMYRGASNQPQHF
DNA: TGTGCCAGCAGGCCCCTTGGTATGTATAGGGGTGCGAGCAATCAGCCCCAGCATTTT
V: TRBV27
D: -
length: 19
size: -
J: TRBJ1-5

CDR3: CASSSFNRGGGNTIYF
DNA: TGTGCCAGCAGCTCGTTCAACAGGGGGGGTGGAAACACCATATATTTT
V: TRBV2
D: TRBD1
length: 16
size: -
J: TRBJ1-3

CDR3: CASSAFGTVFTAF
DNA: TGTGCCAGCAGCGCGTTCGGGACAGTTTTTACCGCCTTC
V: TRBV11-2
D: TRBD1
length: 13
size: -
J: TRBJ1-2

CDR3: CASSEGRSTEAFF
DNA: TGTGCCAGTAGTGAAGGCAGATCAACTGAAGCTTTCTTT
V: TRBV19
D: -
length: 13
size: -
J: TRBJ1-1

CDR3: CASSLAGSSYNEQFF
DNA: TGTGCCAGCAGCTTAGCGGGGAGCTCCTACAATGAGCAGTTCTTC
V: TRBV7-9
D: -
length: 15
size: -
J: TRBJ2-1

CDR3: CASSSKDNGNEKLFF
DNA: TGTGCCAGCAGCTCAAAAGACAACGGGAATGAAAAACTGTTTTTT
V: TRBV9
D: -
length: 15
size: -
J: TRBJ1-4

CDR3: CASSKGQPLMNTEAFF
DNA: TGTGCCAGCAGTAAGGGACAGCCACTCATGAACACTGAAGCTTTCTTT
V: TRBV6-6
D: TRBD1
length: 16
size: -
J: TRBJ1-1

CDR3: CASSPVVRGPQHF
DNA: TGTGCCAGTAGTCCAGTGGTCAGGGGGCCCCAGCATTTT
V: TRBV19
D: -
length: 13
size: -
J: TRBJ1-5

CDR3: CASRSTENTEAFF
DNA: TGCGCCAGCAGGTCGACAGAGAACACTGAAGCTTTCTTT
V: TRBV5-1
D: -
length: 13
size: -
J: TRBJ1-1

CDR3: CASSIKGDTEAFF
DNA: TGCGCCAGCAGCATAAAGGGGGACACTGAAGCTTTCTTT
V: TRBV5-1
D: -
length: 13
size: -
J: TRBJ1-1